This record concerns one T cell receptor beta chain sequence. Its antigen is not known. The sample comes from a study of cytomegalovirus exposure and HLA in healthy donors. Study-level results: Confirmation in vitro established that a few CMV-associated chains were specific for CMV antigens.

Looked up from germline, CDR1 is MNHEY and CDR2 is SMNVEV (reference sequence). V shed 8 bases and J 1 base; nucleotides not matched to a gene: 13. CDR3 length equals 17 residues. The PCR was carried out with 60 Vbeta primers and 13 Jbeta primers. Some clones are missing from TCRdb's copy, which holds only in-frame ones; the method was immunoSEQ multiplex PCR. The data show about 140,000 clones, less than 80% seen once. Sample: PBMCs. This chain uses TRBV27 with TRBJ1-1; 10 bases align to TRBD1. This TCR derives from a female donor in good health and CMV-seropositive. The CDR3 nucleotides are TGTGCCAGCGCCTCCCCTGACAGGGGGCTCGCGAACACTGAAGCTTTCTTT. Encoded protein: CASASPDRGLANTEAFF.